This T cell receptor (beta chain) was captured in a study of blood T cells in healthy people across ages. The germline gives CDR1 SGHVS, CDR2 FQNEAQ. Trimming cost V 5 bases and J 7 bases; bases outside gene matches: 12. The CDR3 is 16 amino acids. A second roughly 6 to 11 cycle PCR used barcoded and J-beta primers. One entry per CDR3 protein, called by TCRdb with MiXCR from the 5' RACE reads. The table includes over 950,000 distinct CDR3 sequences, about 53% detected once. Healthy Caucasian individuals from Russia aged about 6 to 95 were enrolled as donors. This clonotype was obtained from a woman in her sixties in good health. The chain uses TRBV7-8 and TRBJ2-1, with 9 bases that match TRBD1. Specimen: blood. The CDR3 reads CASSPPAGTGLNEQFF. CDR3 nucleotides: TGTGCCAGCAGCCCTCCCGCCGGGACAGGGTTGAATGAGCAGTTCTTC.